This is a list of T cell receptor beta chains from one sample in a study of naive and memory T cell subsets. TCRdb reanalysed the UMI-ligation and nested PCR reads using MiXCR and keeps one entry per CDR3 protein. Among roughly 130,000 distinct CDR3 sequences listed, just over 35% were seen once. The specimen was central memory CD4+ T cells from blood. The source of these receptors is a human donor in good health. Each CDR3 is given with its conserved first and last residue. A D gene is named only where the DNA matches it firmly. Expanded clones are given a class, and other clones once, few, many or no size at all.

j_call: TRBJ1-2
v_call: TRBV6-6
clone_size: many
d_call: TRBD1
cdr3_nt: TGTGCCAGCATTACGATCGGGACAGCCACCTTC
cdr3_aa: CASITIGTATF

j_call: TRBJ2-3
v_call: TRBV7-9
clone_size: few
d_call: TRBD2
cdr3_nt: TGTGCCAGCAGTCGTAGAACTAGCGGGAGAGAAGATACGCAGTATTTT
cdr3_aa: CASSRRTSGREDTQYF

j_call: TRBJ1-2
v_call: TRBV24-1
clone_size: few
d_call: .
cdr3_nt: TGTGCCACCAGTGATTTGCACACCCGTCGCTACACCTTC
cdr3_aa: CATSDLHTRRYTF

j_call: TRBJ2-5
v_call: TRBV7-9
clone_size: .
d_call: .
cdr3_nt: TGTGCCAGCAGCTTTTTGAGGAACCAAGAGACCCAGTACTTC
cdr3_aa: CASSFLRNQETQYF

j_call: TRBJ2-3
v_call: TRBV10-3
clone_size: once
d_call: .
cdr3_nt: TGTGCCATCAAGGACCCTTGGGAGGCAGATACGCAGTATTTT
cdr3_aa: CAIKDPWEADTQYF

j_call: TRBJ2-5
v_call: TRBV14
clone_size: .
d_call: .
cdr3_nt: TGTGCCAGCAGCTACATGCGACAGGAGGGAGAGACCCAGTACTTC
cdr3_aa: CASSYMRQEGETQYF

j_call: TRBJ2-7
v_call: TRBV5-1
clone_size: few
d_call: .
cdr3_nt: TGCGCCAGCAGCCTCCGGACAGCGACATACGAGCAGTACTTC
cdr3_aa: CASSLRTATYEQYF

j_call: TRBJ2-5
v_call: TRBV6-6
clone_size: few
d_call: .
cdr3_nt: TGTGCCAGCAGCGGGACGGCCCAAGAGACCCAGTACTTC
cdr3_aa: CASSGTAQETQYF

j_call: TRBJ2-1
v_call: TRBV5-1
clone_size: .
d_call: .
cdr3_nt: TGCGCCAGCAGCGGAGGGACTGTCTACAATGAGCAGTTCTTC
cdr3_aa: CASSGGTVYNEQFF

j_call: TRBJ1-1
v_call: TRBV27
clone_size: .
d_call: .
cdr3_nt: TGTGCCAGCAGACGACAGGCGACGAACACTGAAGCTTTCTTT
cdr3_aa: CASRRQATNTEAFF

j_call: TRBJ1-1
v_call: TRBV7-9
clone_size: .
d_call: .
cdr3_nt: TGTGCCAGCAGCTTAATCCAGTCCGCGACCGGAGCTTTCTTT
cdr3_aa: CASSLIQSATGAFF

j_call: TRBJ2-7
v_call: TRBV7-8
clone_size: .
d_call: .
cdr3_nt: TGTGCCACCTCCCAACTTGACGGTGCCTACGAGCAGTACTTC
cdr3_aa: CATSQLDGAYEQYF

j_call: TRBJ2-3
v_call: TRBV29-1
clone_size: .
d_call: .
cdr3_nt: TGCAGCGTTGTGACAGTCACAGATACGCAGTATTTT
cdr3_aa: CSVVTVTDTQYF

j_call: TRBJ1-5
v_call: TRBV10-3
clone_size: .
d_call: .
cdr3_nt: TGTGCCATCAGTGACGCCGGGTTCCTGGGGGAGCAGCCCCAGCATTTT
cdr3_aa: CAISDAGFLGEQPQHF

j_call: TRBJ2-7
v_call: TRBV24-1
clone_size: .
d_call: .
cdr3_nt: TGTGCCACCAGTGATCCAGGGAGCGGATATTACGAGCAGTACTTC
cdr3_aa: CATSDPGSGYYEQYF

j_call: TRBJ1-5
v_call: TRBV28
clone_size: .
d_call: .
cdr3_nt: TGTGCCAGCACCCCGGTAGGAATAAACAATCAGCCCCAGCATTTT
cdr3_aa: CASTPVGINNQPQHF

j_call: TRBJ1-1
v_call: TRBV5-5
clone_size: few
d_call: TRBD1
cdr3_nt: TGTGCCAGCGGACCCGGGACAGGAACAAAAGCTTTCTTT
cdr3_aa: CASGPGTGTKAFF

j_call: TRBJ2-2
v_call: TRBV7-2
clone_size: few
d_call: TRBD1
cdr3_nt: TGTGCCAGCAGCCTTGACAGGGCGAAGCTGTTTTTT
cdr3_aa: CASSLDRAKLFF

j_call: TRBJ2-5
v_call: TRBV12-3/TRBV12-4
clone_size: few
d_call: TRBD2
cdr3_nt: TGTGCCAGCACCCTGAGCGGGATCGGTAAAGAGACCCAGTACTTC
cdr3_aa: CASTLSGIGKETQYF

j_call: TRBJ2-5
v_call: TRBV7-9
clone_size: .
d_call: .
cdr3_nt: TGTGCCAGCAGCTTACTACTAGAGACCCAGTACTTC
cdr3_aa: CASSLLLETQYF

j_call: TRBJ2-5
v_call: TRBV5-1
clone_size: few
d_call: .
cdr3_nt: TGCGCCAGCAGCTTTGCAGGGTTAGAGACCCAGTACTTC
cdr3_aa: CASSFAGLETQYF

j_call: TRBJ2-7
v_call: TRBV5-1
clone_size: .
d_call: .
cdr3_nt: TGCGCCAGCAGCTTGGTGACTAACTCCTACGAGCAGTACTTC
cdr3_aa: CASSLVTNSYEQYF

j_call: TRBJ2-3
v_call: TRBV15
clone_size: few
d_call: .
cdr3_nt: TGTGCCACCAGCAGAGAGTATGATGGGCTGGATACGCAGTATTTT
cdr3_aa: CATSREYDGLDTQYF

j_call: TRBJ1-5
v_call: TRBV10-3
clone_size: few
d_call: .
cdr3_nt: TGTGCCATCAGTTCCGGGGGAGGCGGCCAGCCCCAGCATTTT
cdr3_aa: CAISSGGGGQPQHF

j_call: TRBJ2-3
v_call: TRBV29-1
clone_size: few
d_call: .
cdr3_nt: TGCAGCGTTGATGCTGGGATTGATACGCAGTATTTT
cdr3_aa: CSVDAGIDTQYF

j_call: TRBJ2-2
v_call: TRBV4-1
clone_size: few
d_call: TRBD2
cdr3_nt: TGCGCCAGCAGCCAAATGTTAGCGGGAGATCCCGGGGAGCTGTTTTTT
cdr3_aa: CASSQMLAGDPGELFF

j_call: TRBJ2-6
v_call: TRBV19
clone_size: .
d_call: .
cdr3_nt: TGTGCCAGTAGTATCAGTGGGAGCTCTGGGGCCAACGTCCTGACTTTC
cdr3_aa: CASSISGSSGANVLTF

j_call: TRBJ1-6
v_call: TRBV7-2
clone_size: .
d_call: .
cdr3_nt: TGTGCCAGCAGCTTAGTCGGGGGCATAAATTCACCCCTCCACTTT
cdr3_aa: CASSLVGGINSPLHF